This T cell receptor (beta chain) was recorded in a study of Graves' ophthalmopathy and Graves' hyperthyroidism. This clonotype was seen a single time. Its specificity is unknown. Regarding the study as a whole: The majority of expanded thyroid clonotypes above 0.001 frequency also occurred in blood.

This CDR3 has 16 residues. CDR1 and CDR2 (germline): DFQATT, SNEGSKA (reference sequence). Trimming at V came to 3 bases and at J to 6 bases, leaving 11 bases not matched to a gene. RNA transcripts yielded amplified TCR beta CDR3 regions. HTBI primers served in a first-round RT-PCR, which a second-round multiplex PCR followed. Each CDR3 protein is one row after TCRdb ran MiXCR on the multiplex PCR reads. The sample yields about 25,000 distinct CDR3 sequences, about 44% seen once. The genes are TRBV20-1 and TRBJ1-5; 10 bases fit TRBD1. This receptor was obtained from an adult woman with stable Graves' hyperthyroidism. The source material was peripheral blood. CDR3 bases: TGCAGTGCTAGGACAGGGGGCGTAATCATCGGTCAGCCCCAGCATTTT. Residues: CSARTGGVIIGQPQHF.